This paragraph covers one TCR beta chain sequence. It has no known antigen specificity. No quality values exist for individual bases; no much larger clone is one base distant. Library preparation employed 5' RACE. TCRdb records Illumina HiSeq 2000 as the sequencer. A universal primer binding site was introduced by template switching, and a unique molecular identifier was present in the final cDNA, enabling accurate counting of TCR cDNA molecules. Specific primers in the conserved constant-segment region were used to synthesize first-strand cDNA for the TCR alpha and beta chains. Each cDNA library was double barcoded, with a SMART-Mk sample barcode plus Illumina barcodes, to control for contamination. TruSeq adapter sequences, together with Illumina sample barcodes, were added in two successive PCR steps. The Illumina HiSeq platform was used with custom primers to sequence TCR alpha and beta cDNA libraries. The authors' analysis ran thus. MiGEC processed the raw reads to extract unique molecular identifiers, while MiXCR was used to determine the CDR3 positions. For each individual, recombination models were inferred using an EM algorithm with the repgenHMM and IGoR tools. Shared clonotype analysis was performed with the tcR package in R, normalizing sharing by the product of cloneset sizes. Out-of-frame nonproductive sequences were analyzed to study raw recombination free of thymic and clonal selection effects. TCRdb cleaned the public reads at Q25 with fastp, built clones with MiXCR and kept in-frame beta chains. Each CDR3 protein appears once, grouped with its most common genes and DNA. V and J calls and clone size were set by TCRdb, not the authors. This sample is represented by about 240,000 distinct CDR3 sequences; roughly a tenth of them were singletons. The leading ten clones occupy roughly 10% of the sample.

This entry is derived from a study of identical twins (dated by TCRdb to the mid-2010s). In terms of the full investigation: TCR alpha and beta repertoires from monozygotic twins, unrelated adults of various ages and cord blood were deep-sequenced to test whether fetal clonotypes persist. To rule out contamination, replicate twin experiments were performed at different times with different library preparation protocols.

Counted from cysteine to phenylalanine, this CDR3 has 14 amino acids. The sequence is cut down to CDR3 DNA, 42 bases in frame from base 1. Trimming takes 0 bases from V and 7 bases from J, and the germline ends sit 12 bases apart. CDR1 and CDR2 were assigned from the germline V gene as SQVTM and ANQGSEA. Results the study describes overall, beyond this receptor: Zero-insertion analyses could be partly confounded by invariant T cells such as MAIT and iNKT, though diverse VJ usage argued against such confounding for most clonotypes. Abundant cord blood beta clonotypes carried fewer insertions; young adult naive repertoires showed a weaker similar trend, while memory repertoires showed none. In monozygotic twins, out-of-frame TCR alpha sharing was systematically underestimated by recombination models, although the models agreed with sharing between unrelated individuals. Compared with coincidental sharing between unrelated individuals, out-of-frame TCR alpha sequences shared between twins had an excess of sequences with low generation probability. In beta out-of-frame sequences, excess twin sharing was weaker, because having fewer shared sequences lowered the signal-to-noise ratio. Because the same donors could not be followed over many years, the conclusions depended on cross-sectional statistical analysis.

All donors were healthy Caucasians. Miltenyi CD45RO+ enrichment and human naive T-cell isolation kits were used to isolate memory (CD45RO+) and naive T cells from PBMC. The receptor was derived from a man aged 45-65 years in good health. The sequencing sample was made of memory T cells sorted from blood. What this sample's cell subset or site label stands for: CD45RO+ enriched T cells. The sequence is built from TRBV29-1 and TRBJ2-2; a weak D assignment points to TRBD1 (6 bases agree). CDR3 region: CSVEDGRGGGELFF. At the DNA level, the sequence is TGCAGCGTTGAAGATGGCAGGGGCGGCGGGGAGCTGTTTTTT.